These T cell receptor beta chains were read from a single sample in a study of identical twins. TCRdb fed the 5' RACE reads into MiXCR, producing one record per CDR3 protein. The table records under 300,000 distinct CDR3 sequences, more than 13% of them present only once. Input material: memory (CD45RO+) T cells sorted from blood. These receptors were collected from a woman aged 18-35 years in good health. The CDR3 runs from the conserved cysteine through the conserved F or W. Fields, in order: J gene, clone size, V gene, D gene, CDR3 protein, CDR3 DNA. The D gene is left open where the match is weak. Expanded clones are given a class, and other clones once, few, many or no size at all.

>TRBJ2-7|few|TRBV20-1|-
CSVESESWGQYF
TGCAGTGTCGAATCTGAATCCTGGGGGCAGTACTTC
>TRBJ2-5|-|TRBV20-1|-
CSARPPETQYF
TGCAGTGCTAGGCCCCCGGAGACCCAGTACTTC
>TRBJ2-1|few|TRBV5-5|TRBD2
CASSLPAGGPDEQFF
TGTGCCAGCAGCTTACCCGCGGGGGGGCCGGATGAGCAGTTCTTC
>TRBJ2-5|few|TRBV12-3/TRBV12-4|-
CASRSDRETQYF
TGTGCCAGCAGGTCCGACAGGGAGACCCAGTACTTC
>TRBJ2-7|few|TRBV5-8|TRBD2
CASTLSGVGSYEQYF
TGTGCCAGCACCCTTAGCGGGGTTGGCTCCTACGAGCAGTACTTC
>TRBJ2-6|-|TRBV27|-
CASSPISGLLSGANVLTF
TGTGCCAGCAGTCCCATATCCGGACTGCTCTCTGGGGCCAACGTCCTGACTTTC
>TRBJ2-5|many|TRBV20-1|TRBD2
CSGGTSALNQYF
TGCAGCGGGGGAACTAGCGCTCTCAACCAGTACTTC
>TRBJ2-3|-|TRBV5-1|-
CASSFGARVADTQYF
TGCGCCAGCAGCTTTGGGGCCCGAGTCGCAGATACGCAGTATTTT
>TRBJ2-1|-|TRBV6-2/TRBV6-3|-
CASKLTYNEQFF
TGTGCCAGCAAACTTACCTACAATGAGCAGTTCTTC
>TRBJ1-2|-|TRBV7-2|-
CASSPGVSYGYTF
TGTGCCAGCAGCCCGGGGGTGTCCTATGGCTACACCTTC
>TRBJ2-4|few|TRBV11-1|TRBD2
CASSFHPRTSGTKNIQYF
TGTGCCAGCAGCTTCCACCCCAGGACTAGCGGAACCAAAAACATTCAGTACTTC
>TRBJ2-3|-|TRBV12-3/TRBV12-4|-
CASGLNRQDTQYF
TGTGCCAGCGGACTAAATCGGCAAGATACGCAGTATTTT
>TRBJ1-1|-|TRBV3-1|-
CASSPFLGGQNTEAFF
TGTGCCAGCAGCCCTTTCCTCGGGGGGCAAAACACTGAAGCTTTCTTT
>TRBJ1-6|few|TRBV2|-
CASTYSGSFDSPLHF
TGTGCCAGCACCTATTCGGGGAGTTTCGATTCACCCCTCCACTTT
>TRBJ2-3|many|TRBV5-1|TRBD2
CASSLTAGEDTQYF
TGCGCCAGCAGCTTGACGGCGGGGGAAGATACGCAGTATTTT
>TRBJ2-1|-|TRBV18|-
CASSPPSGGRYNEQFF
TGTGCCAGCTCACCACCCTCCGGGGGACGGTACAATGAGCAGTTCTTC
>TRBJ2-2|few|TRBV12-3/TRBV12-4|-
CASSLGGNGELFF
TGTGCCAGCAGTTTGGGGGGCAACGGGGAGCTGTTTTTT
>TRBJ1-1|-|TRBV20-1|TRBD1
CSARGHRGEAFF
TGCAGTGCTAGAGGCCACAGGGGTGAAGCTTTCTTT
>TRBJ2-4|-|TRBV6-2/TRBV6-3|TRBD1
CASHRTGPRNIQYF
TGTGCCAGCCATAGGACAGGGCCGCGAAACATTCAGTACTTC
>TRBJ1-2|-|TRBV29-1|TRBD1
CSVGGTGHYGYTF
TGCAGCGTTGGAGGGACAGGTCACTATGGCTACACCTTC
>TRBJ1-3|-|TRBV5-1|-
CASSRLGGTIYF
TGCGCCAGCAGCCGACTGGGAGGCACCATATATTTT
>TRBJ2-2|-|TRBV10-3|-
CAISPVGATNTGELFF
TGTGCCATCTCTCCAGTAGGAGCTACGAACACCGGGGAGCTGTTTTTT
>TRBJ2-3|-|TRBV7-2|TRBD2
CASSLRTSGGAWDTQYF
TGTGCCAGCAGCTTGAGGACAAGCGGGGGGGCATGGGATACGCAGTATTTT
>TRBJ1-4|few|TRBV20-1|-
CSARGLGATNEKLFF
TGCAGTGCTAGGGGCCTGGGGGCAACTAATGAAAAACTGTTTTTT